The 9 T cell receptor beta chains presented below share a single source sample, sequenced in a study of CD8 T cells in Susac syndrome. With random hexamers, 0.5 to 1 ug RNA was reverse transcribed. In TCRdb, the immunoSEQ multiplex PCR reads were re-called with MiXCR into one record per CDR3 protein. The sample holds tens of thousands of distinct CDR3 sequences, approximately 94% seen once. The sequenced sample was CD8+ T cells from PBMCs. Every receptor here comes from a human donor with Susac syndrome.

The chain has TRBV14 and TRBJ2-1; 12 nucleotides align to TRBD1. The junction had 1 base not matched to a gene; V was cut back by 0 bases and J by 7 bases. This CDR3 has 15 amino acids. Germline-derived CDR1 and CDR2 are SGHDN and FVKESK. The CDR3 nucleotides read TGTGCCAGCAGCCAAGAGGGACAGGGGGCGAATGAGCAGTTCTTC. Translating it yields CASSQEGQGANEQFF.

V and J are TRBV5-4 and TRBJ1-2; tentative D call: TRBD1 (6 bases). Trimming cost V 1 base and J 4 bases, with 11 bases left between them. CDR3 size: 14 residues. Germline CDR1 is SGHNT and CDR2 is YYREEE (reference sequence). The CDR3 sequence: CASSLPGAPYGYTF. CDR3 nucleotides: TGTGCCAGCAGCTTGCCGGGGGCCCCCTATGGCTACACCTTC.

This chain joins TRBV14 and TRBJ2-7; D may be TRBD2 (7 bases). The V gene's germline CDR1 is SGHDN and CDR2 FVKESK. Trimming shortened V by 0 bases and J by 3 bases, and 12 bases separated the two germline ends. The CDR3 runs 15 residues. In DNA, the CDR3 is TGTGCCAGCAGCCAAGATTGGGGGGGCCGCTACGAGCAGTACTTC. Its translation: CASSQDWGGRYEQYF.

The chain couples TRBV30 to TRBJ2-3, with D perhaps TRBD2 (6 bases). The germline CDR1 and CDR2 sequences are GTSNPN and SVGIG (reference sequence). The CDR3 runs to 13 residues. The ends were cut back, 5 bases at V and 1 base at J, with 10 bases in the middle. Here the CDR3 DNA reads TGTGCCTGGGTAGCGGCCCGCACAGATACGCAGTATTTT. This encodes CAWVAARTDTQYF.

The chain carries TRBV4-3 and TRBJ1-1; no reliable D call. The CDR3 has 15 residues. Trimming removed 0 bases from V and 0 bases from J, with 8 bases in between. The V gene's germline CDR1 is LGHNA and CDR2 YSLEER. CDR3 bases: TGCGCCAGCAGCCAAGATTTAGGGATGAACACTGAAGCTTTCTTT. Translation: CASSQDLGMNTEAFF.

The chain links TRBV5-5 to TRBJ2-5; D perhaps matches TRBD2 (5 bases). V lost 1 base and J lost 2, with 6 bases in between. CDR3 size: 13 residues. Germline V CDR1 and CDR2: SGHKS, YYEKEE (reference sequence). For the CDR3, the DNA is TGTGCCAGCAGCTTGTGGGAGCAAGAGACCCAGTACTTC. This encodes CASSLWEQETQYF. Variable domain in full (rest from reference TRBV5-5 and TRBJ2-5): DAGVTQSPTHLIKTRGQQVTLRCSPISGHKSVSWYQQVLGQGPQFIFQYYEKEERGRGNFPDRFSARQFPNYSSELNVNALLLGDSALYLCASSLWEQETQYFGPGTRLLVL.

The rearrangement uses TRBV5-5 and TRBJ2-5, with D unclear. V lost 1 base, J lost 2 bases, and 12 bases lay in between. Germline CDR1 is SGHKS and CDR2 is YYEKEE (reference sequence). The CDR3 consists of 15 residues. CDR3 loop: CASSLFPQAQETQYF. CDR3 DNA: TGTGCCAGCAGCTTGTTCCCCCAGGCACAAGAGACCCAGTACTTC.

This clonotype was recorded a few times. The chain employs TRBV5-1 and TRBJ1-1; no clear D. V gave up 5 bases and J gave up 4 bases, with 15 bases separating them. From germline, CDR1 is SGHRS and CDR2 YFSETQ. CDR3 length: 14 residues. This CDR3 reads CASSNWHGSTEAFF. The CDR3 DNA sequence: TGCGCCAGCAGTAACTGGCACGGGAGCACTGAAGCTTTCTTT. The variable domain in full, completed from reference TRBV5-1 and TRBJ1-1, reads KAGVTQTPRYLIKTRGQQVTLSCSPISGHRSVSWYQQTPGQGLQFLFEYFSETQRNKGNFPGRFSGRQFSNSRSEMNVSTLELGDSALYLCASSNWHGSTEAFFGQGTRLTVV.

The chain employs TRBV12-3 or TRBV12-4 and TRBJ2-7; 7 bases map to TRBD1. The trim removed 3 bases at V and 6 bases at J, leaving 5 bases unmatched. The CDR3 extends over 13 amino acids. CDR3 in DNA: TGTGCCAGCAGTTTGAGGGCAGGGGGCGAGCAGTACTTC. It codes for CASSLRAGGEQYF.